This TCR beta chain was recorded in a study of vaccination and CD4 T cells after COVID-19. Study-wide context: Participants were given two doses of BNT162b2 or mRNA-1273 vaccine. Sample collection from three convalescent patients took place at day 14 and days 161 to 241 post-vaccination. Overlapping spike peptides of SARS-CoV-2, HCoV-NL63, HCoV-OC43 and HCoV-229E stimulated the cells.

The time point here: late sampling 161 to 241 days after vaccination in a few convalescent patients. Treatment given: roughly ten-day PBMC culture with coronavirus spike peptide pools or control peptides (ViraFEST assay). Antigen-specific T cell expansion with peptide pools preceded TCR sequencing in the ViraFEST approach. At the Johns Hopkins FTIC core, DNA taken from cultured CD4+ T cells was sequenced by way of the Oncomine TCR Beta short-read assay. One entry per CDR3 protein, called by TCRdb with MiXCR from the PCR reads. Counted here are some 21,000 distinct CDR3 sequences, 43% occurring once; the ten biggest clones make up under 6.5%. This clonotype was observed a handful of times. Antigen specificity is unknown. The CDR3 is 14 amino acids. The V gene's germline CDR1 is SGHTA and CDR2 FQGNSA. The V segment lost 5 bases and the J segment 6 bases; nucleotides outside the gene matches: 8.

This receptor was identified in a human donor who had recovered from COVID-19. The sequencing used CD4+ T cells from blood, cultured in vitro, collected about 7 months after SARS-CoV-2 vaccination. J is TRBJ1-2 and V is TRBV7-2, with 8 bases aligning to TRBD1. CDR3 in DNA: TGTGCCAGCAGCACACCGCAGGGGGCGCATGGCTACACCTTC. Translation: CASSTPQGAHGYTF.